The rows below give T cell receptor beta chains drawn from one sample of a study of radiotherapy plus CTLA-4 blockade in lung cancer. Sequencing used immunoSEQ multiplex PCR; TCRdb keeps in-frame clones, though not all of them. The sample lists roughly 120,000 clones, 78% occurring once. Specimen: peripheral blood, collected from a patient treated with radiotherapy plus ipilimumab. Receptors were obtained from a human donor with non-small cell lung cancer who had a partial response to radiotherapy plus ipilimumab. Each CDR3 is given with its conserved first and last residue. A D gene is named only where the DNA matches it firmly. Where a row states a size, it is once, few, many or the class of an expanded clone; other rows omit it.

>.|.|TRBJ1-1|TRBV4-1
TGCGCCAGCAGCCAGAGGGGGAGCACTGAAGCTTTCTTT
CASSQRGSTEAFF
>.|.|TRBJ1-1|TRBV7-8
TGTGCCAGCAGTTCCGAACATCAACGGAACACTGAAGCTTTCTTT
CASSSEHQRNTEAFF
>.|TRBD1|TRBJ1-5|TRBV28
TGTGCCAGCAGTGTTCAGGGGGCCCGTAATCAGCCCCAGCATTTT
CASSVQGARNQPQHF
>few|.|TRBJ2-5|TRBV11-2
TGTGCCAGCAGCTTAGATTTCCAGGGAGGCCCCCGAGAGCAAGAGACCCAGTACTTC
CASSLDFQGGPREQETQYF
>.|.|TRBJ2-3|TRBV7-2
TGTGCCAGCAGCTTAGTGAGATTTGGGAGTACAGATACGCAGTATTTT
CASSLVRFGSTDTQYF
>.|.|TRBJ2-3|TRBV15
TGTGCCACCAGCAGAGGGGTGGTAGCGGGCACAGATACGCAGTATTTT
CATSRGVVAGTDTQYF
>.|TRBD1|TRBJ2-1|TRBV7-3
TGTGCCACCAAAACGGGACAGGGGAACAATGAGCAGTTCTTC
CATKTGQGNNEQFF
>.|TRBD1|TRBJ2-7|TRBV27
TGTGCCAGCAGTTACCGGGACAGTAACTCCTACGAGCAGTACTTC
CASSYRDSNSYEQYF
>.|TRBD2|TRBJ2-7|TRBV6-6
TGTGCCAGCAGTCCCGGGGGGGCGCCCCCAAACGAGCAGTACTTC
CASSPGGAPPNEQYF
>.|.|TRBJ2-3|TRBV28
TGTGCCAGCAGGGGCGGGAGCACAGATACGCAGTATTTT
CASRGGSTDTQYF
>.|TRBD1|TRBJ2-6|TRBV30
TGTGCCTGGATGGGACAGGGGCTCTCTGGGGCCAACGTCCTGACTTTC
CAWMGQGLSGANVLTF
>.|.|TRBJ2-3|TRBV29-1
TGCAGCGTTGAAGAAGGGAATAGCGGTTACACAGATACGCAGTATTTT
CSVEEGNSGYTDTQYF
>.|TRBD1|TRBJ1-2|TRBV28
TGTGCCAGCAGTCCAGGGGGGACAGGGGGCTTCTATGGCTACACCTTC
CASSPGGTGGFYGYTF
>.|TRBD2|TRBJ2-7|TRBV28
TGTGCCAGCAACGATGCGGGAGGGCCTTATTACGAGCAGTACTTC
CASNDAGGPYYEQYF
>once|.|TRBJ1-6|TRBV9
TGTGCCAGCAGCGGAGCCAATTCACCCCTCCACTTT
CASSGANSPLHF
>.|TRBD2|TRBJ2-7|TRBV7-2
TGTGCCAGCAGCCTCACCGGGACTAGCGGCTACGAGCAGTACTTC
CASSLTGTSGYEQYF
>few|TRBD1|TRBJ2-1|TRBV28
TGTGCCAGCAGTACTGGGACAGGGAAGCACAATGAGCAGTTCTTC
CASSTGTGKHNEQFF
>.|.|TRBJ1-3|TRBV7-3
TGTGCCAGCAGCTTAAGTCCAGGCGGGAGCTCTGGAAACACCATATATTTT
CASSLSPGGSSGNTIYF
>.|TRBD1|TRBJ1-4|TRBV27
TGTGCCAGCAGTTCGCAGGGGGATGAAAAACTGTTTTTT
CASSSQGDEKLFF
>.|.|TRBJ2-7|TRBV5-4
TGTGCCAGCAGCCTTTCAAAATACGAGCAGTACTTC
CASSLSKYEQYF
>.|.|TRBJ1-3|TRBV6-1
TGTGCCAGCACTATAGCAAGCTCTGGAAACACCATATATTTT
CASTIASSGNTIYF
>.|TRBD2|TRBJ2-1|TRBV4-1
TGCGCCAGCAGCCAACCTCAGGGACTAGCCCTCGAAAAGGGCTACAATGAGCAGTTCTTC
CASSQPQGLALEKGYNEQFF
>.|.|TRBJ1-2|TRBV29-1
TGCAGCGTTCAAGCCAGTAACTATGGCTACACCTTC
CSVQASNYGYTF
>.|.|TRBJ2-5|TRBV5-6
TGTGCCAGCAGCCTATGGGGGACTCCTGGGGAGACCCAGTACTTC
CASSLWGTPGETQYF
>.|.|TRBJ1-5|TRBV28
TGTGCCAGCAGCGCGGGGGGAAGCAATCAGCCCCAGCATTTT
CASSAGGSNQPQHF
>once|TRBD1|TRBJ2-6|TRBV30
TGTGCCTGGAGTACAGGGGCCGGGGCCAACGTCCTGACTTTC
CAWSTGAGANVLTF
>.|TRBD1|TRBJ2-4|TRBV19
TGTGCCAGTAGTATCAGCGGAGGGACAGGGGGGGGTTTCGCCAAAAACATTCAGTACTTC
CASSISGGTGGGFAKNIQYF
>.|TRBD1|TRBJ1-1|TRBV5-1
TGCGCCAGCAGCCTAACAGACAGGGCTACTGAAGCTTTCTTT
CASSLTDRATEAFF
>.|.|TRBJ2-1|TRBV7-3
TGTGCCAGCAGCCCCTGGAGGAAGAATGAGCAGTTCTTC
CASSPWRKNEQFF
>.|TRBD2|TRBJ2-1|TRBV7-9
TGTGCCAGCAGCTTAACCCCTAGCGGGAGGTTCAATGAGCAGTTCTTC
CASSLTPSGRFNEQFF
>.|TRBD1|TRBJ1-1|TRBV6-5
TGTGCCAGCAGATTCGATTTCAGGGGGGACACTGAAGCTTTCTTT
CASRFDFRGDTEAFF
>.|TRBD2|TRBJ2-5|TRBV19
TGTGCCAGTAGTATACCTAGCGGAGAGCAAGAGACCCAGTACTTC
CASSIPSGEQETQYF